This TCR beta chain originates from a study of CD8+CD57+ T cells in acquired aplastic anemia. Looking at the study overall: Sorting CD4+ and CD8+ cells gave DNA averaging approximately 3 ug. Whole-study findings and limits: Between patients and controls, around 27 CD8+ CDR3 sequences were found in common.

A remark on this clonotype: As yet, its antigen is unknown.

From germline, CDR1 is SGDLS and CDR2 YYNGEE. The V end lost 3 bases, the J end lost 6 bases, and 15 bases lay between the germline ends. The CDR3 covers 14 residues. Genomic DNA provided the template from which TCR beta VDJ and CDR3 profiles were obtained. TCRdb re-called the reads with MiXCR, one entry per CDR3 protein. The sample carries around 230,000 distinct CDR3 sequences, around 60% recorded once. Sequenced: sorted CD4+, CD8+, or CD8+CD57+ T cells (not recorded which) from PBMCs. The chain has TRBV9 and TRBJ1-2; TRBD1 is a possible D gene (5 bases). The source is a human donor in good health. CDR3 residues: CASSAGGHNDGYTF. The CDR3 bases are TGTGCCAGCAGCGCAGGCGGACATAATGATGGCTACACCTTC.